This T cell receptor (beta chain) was recovered during a study of T cell changes during pregnancy in multiple sclerosis. V lost 2 bases to trimming and J lost 0 bases, with 14 bases between them. The CDR3 is 16 residues long. In germline, CDR1 is MNHNS, CDR2 SASEGT. Assay: immunoSEQ multiplex PCR; the TCRdb copy retains only in-frame clones and omits some. Here the sample spans more than 60,000 clones, 91% being singletons. Sequenced material: peripheral blood, taken in the second trimester of pregnancy. V gene TRBV6-1 combines with J gene TRBJ2-7; weak D call: TRBD2 (6 bases). This receptor was obtained from a female donor with multiple sclerosis, enrolled in a pregnancy study. The chain's CDR3 is CASSEFGGAHSYEQYF. As DNA, the CDR3 is TGTGCCAGCAGTGAATTCGGGGGAGCCCACTCCTACGAGCAGTACTTC.